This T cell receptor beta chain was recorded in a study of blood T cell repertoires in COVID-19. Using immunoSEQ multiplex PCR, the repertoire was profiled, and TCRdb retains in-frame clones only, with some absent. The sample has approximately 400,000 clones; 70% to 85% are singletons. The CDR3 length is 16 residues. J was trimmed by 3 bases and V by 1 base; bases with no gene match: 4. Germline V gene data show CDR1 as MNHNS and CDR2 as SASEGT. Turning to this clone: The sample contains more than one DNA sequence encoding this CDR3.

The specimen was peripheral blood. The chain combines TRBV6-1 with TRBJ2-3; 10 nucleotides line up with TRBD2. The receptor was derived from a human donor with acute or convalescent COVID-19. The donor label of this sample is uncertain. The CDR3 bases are TGTGCCAGCAGTGAAGGTGCTAGCGGGGGAACAGATACGCAGTATTTT. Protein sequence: CASSEGASGGTDTQYF.